A single sample gave rise to the 20 T cell receptor beta chains below, sequenced in a study of cytomegalovirus exposure and HLA in healthy donors. Both 60 Vbeta primers and 13 Jbeta primers went into the PCR. Profiling relied on immunoSEQ multiplex PCR, and the TCRdb table lists in-frame clones only, not all of them. The table records fewer than 200,000 clones, approximately 77% of them present only once. Sequencing was done on a sample of PBMCs. All receptors derive from a male donor in good health and CMV-seronegative.

CDR3 protein: CASSKTGIGEQYF. The CDR3 DNA reads as TGTGCCAGCAGTAAGACAGGGATCGGCGAGCAGTACTTC. V usage is TRBV6-5 and J usage is TRBJ2-7, with 7 bases that match TRBD1. This CDR3 is 13 amino acids long. The V gene end was trimmed by 5 bases and the J gene end by 6 bases; junction bases not matched to a gene: 7. Germline assignment: CDR1 MNHEY and CDR2 SVGAGI.

The genes are TRBV19 and TRBJ2-2, with 12 bases fitting TRBD1. J gave up 6 bases and V 3 bases, and 2 bases lay outside the gene matches. CDR1 and CDR2 (germline): LNHDA, SQIVND (reference sequence). The CDR3 is made up of 15 amino acids. The CDR3 DNA sequence: TGTGCCAGTAGTATGGGGGACAGGGGGCCCGGGGAGCTGTTTTTT. It encodes CASSMGDRGPGELFF.

This chain links TRBV19 with TRBJ2-1; the match to TRBD2 covers 9 bases. Germline lookup yields CDR1 LNHDA and CDR2 SQIVND (reference sequence). The CDR3 is 15 residues long. Losses at the gene ends were 1 base for V and 9 bases for J; bases not matched to a gene: 7. The chain's CDR3 is CASSIVAGGQGEQFF. CDR3 nucleotides: TGTGCCAGTAGTATAGTCGCGGGGGGGCAGGGTGAGCAGTTCTTC.

The chain joins TRBV9 to TRBJ2-1; TRBD1 aligns across 10 bases. The CDR3 totals 17 residues. J gave up 2 bases and V 4 bases, and 9 bases lay outside the gene matches. Germline CDR1 and CDR2: SGDLS and YYNGEE. The CDR3 bases are TGTGCCAGCAGCTTAAAGGGCGGGACAGGGGCCTACAATGAGCAGTTCTTC. This encodes CASSLKGGTGAYNEQFF.

The chain uses TRBV7-9 and TRBJ1-6, with 9 positions matching TRBD1. The germline V gene has CDR1 SEHNR and CDR2 FQNEAQ (reference sequence). This CDR3 has 14 residues. The J segment lost 10 bases and the V segment lost 6 bases, leaving 7 bases of the junction unmatched. The CDR3 DNA reads as TGTGCCAGCAGGTCGGACAGGGGAAGCTCACCCCTCCACTTT. Translated: CASRSDRGSSPLHF.

To note about this clone: The sample carries other DNA sequences with the same CDR3. The chain recombines TRBV27 with TRBJ2-7, with TRBD1 as a possible D gene (5 bases). CDR3 length: 14 amino acids. V was clipped by 4 bases and J by 3 bases, with 13 bases between them. Germline-derived CDR1 and CDR2 are MNHEY and SMNVEV (reference sequence). The CDR3, as DNA: TGTGCCAGCAGTTCTCCAGGGCGCAGCTACGAGCAGTACTTC. Translation gives CASSSPGRSYEQYF.

This clone was observed a single time. The rearrangement joins TRBV6-5 to TRBJ1-1; D not resolved. The length of the CDR3 is 13 residues. Deletions cut 7 bases from V and 1 base from J, with 10 bases between. CDR1 is MNHEY and CDR2 is SVGAGI in the germline V gene. The CDR3 reads CASMVYRNTEAFF. For the CDR3, the DNA is TGTGCCAGCATGGTTTACAGGAACACTGAAGCTTTCTTT.

The V gene is TRBV6-5, the J gene TRBJ2-3; D ambiguous. This CDR3 comprises 14 residues. Germline values: CDR1 MNHEY, CDR2 SVGAGI. Trimming cost V 2 bases and J 4 bases, with 10 bases left between them. The CDR3 DNA follows: TGTGCCAGCAGTTACCCGGGTTTAGCAGATACGCAGTATTTT. Protein sequence: CASSYPGLADTQYF.

This chain's CDR3 is CASSLGGSNNSPLHF. Written as DNA, the CDR3 is TGCGCCAGCAGCTTAGGGGGTTCAAATAATTCACCCCTCCACTTT. The chain uses TRBV5-1 and TRBJ1-6; D might be TRBD1 (6 bases). V was shortened by 2 bases and J by 5 bases, with 11 bases between the two germline ends. The CDR3 is 15 residues long. Looked up from germline, CDR1 is SGHRS and CDR2 is YFSETQ.

A remark on this clone: The junction differs from germline at one of its ends, possibly a read error. The chain is built from TRBV9 and TRBJ2-1; 7 bases map to TRBD2. The germline V gene encodes CDR1 SGDLS and CDR2 YYNGEE. The CDR3 loop spans 16 amino acids. The CDR3 is CASSVPPGGGYNGQFF. The CDR3 DNA reads as TGTGCCAGCAGCGTACCCCCGGGCGGGGGTTACAATGGGCAGTTCTTC.

The rearrangement links TRBV19 to TRBJ1-4; D not certain. The V and J ends lost 3 bases and 6 bases respectively, with 8 bases between them. CDR3 length equals 13 residues. CDR1 is LNHDA and CDR2 is SQIVND in the germline V gene (reference sequence). The CDR3 DNA reads as TGTGCCAGTAGTATGCAGAAACATGAAAAACTGTTTTTT. Translating it yields CASSMQKHEKLFF.

The chain has TRBV7-6 and TRBJ2-5; 8 nucleotides align to TRBD1. The assigned J gene may be wrong: the sequence end matches TRBJ2-7 better. The CDR3 length is 15 residues. The V gene's germline CDR1 is SGHVS and CDR2 FNYEAQ. The CDR3: CASSTNQGASYEQYF. DNA for the CDR3: TGTGCCAGCAGCACCAATCAGGGGGCTTCCTACGAGCAGTACTTC.

The V and J genes are TRBV6-4 and TRBJ2-3; 13 bases map to TRBD2. The CDR3 extends over 16 amino acids. The V gene end was trimmed by 0 bases and the J gene end by 6 bases; junction bases not matched to a gene: 3. From germline, CDR1 is MRHNA and CDR2 SNTAGT. DNA of the CDR3: TGTGCCAGCAGTGACTCGGGGACTAGCGGGGTTGATACGCAGTATTTT. The encoded protein is CASSDSGTSGVDTQYF.

The chain joins TRBV5-4 to TRBJ2-7; TRBD1 matches 7 bases. The ends lost 4 bases at V and 0 bases at J; junction bases unmatched: 4. Germline CDR1 and CDR2: SGHNT and YYREEE (reference sequence). The CDR3 length is 14 residues. The CDR3 DNA follows: TGTGCCAGCAGCCCGGACAGGTACTCCTACGAGCAGTACTTC. It codes for CASSPDRYSYEQYF.

The gene calls are TRBV11-2 and TRBJ2-7; TRBD1 aligns across 8 bases. V lost 4 bases to trimming and J lost 4 bases; unmatched junction nucleotides: 9. The CDR3 loop spans 15 amino acids. Germline V gene lookup returns CDR1 SGHAT and CDR2 FQNNGV. CDR3 sequence (DNA): TGTGCCAGCAGCTCCCGACAGGGGATTATGTACGAGCAGTACTTC. Translating gives CASSSRQGIMYEQYF.

This chain joins TRBV7-7 and TRBJ2-5, with D unclear. The CDR3 consists of 13 residues. The germline V gene encodes CDR1 SSHAT and CDR2 FNYEAQ (reference sequence). Trimming cost V 1 base and J 5 bases, with 8 bases left between them. The CDR3 reads CASSLGLWETQYF. The CDR3 DNA sequence: TGTGCCAGCAGCTTAGGACTGTGGGAGACCCAGTACTTC.

V is TRBV27 and J is TRBJ1-2, with TRBD1 identical over 7 bases. This CDR3 is built from 15 residues. CDR1 and CDR2 from the germline V gene are MNHEY and SMNVEV (reference sequence). Trimming at V came to 1 base and at J to 8 bases, leaving 10 bases not matched to a gene. The CDR3 protein is CASSLLPDRVQGYTF. In DNA, the CDR3 is TGTGCCAGCAGTTTATTGCCCGACAGGGTGCAAGGCTACACCTTC.

The chain uses TRBV7-9 and TRBJ1-5; a possible D gene is TRBD1 (6 bases). V shed 1 base and J shed 1 base, with 20 bases lying between them. The CDR3 is 19 amino acids. Germline V lookup: CDR1 SEHNR, CDR2 FQNEAQ (reference sequence). Here the CDR3 reads CASSLVVARDRRSNQPQHF. The CDR3 region has the DNA TGTGCCAGCAGCTTAGTAGTAGCCCGAGACAGGAGAAGCAATCAGCCCCAGCATTTT.

J is TRBJ2-5 and V is TRBV28; D possibly corresponds to TRBD1 (6 bases). Germline V gene sequence: CDR1 MDHEN, CDR2 SYDVKM. This CDR3 has 14 residues. Trimming shortened V by 5 bases and J by 4 bases, and 14 bases separated the two germline ends. In nucleotides, the CDR3 is TGTGCCAGCAGTACATTACAGGGTCGAGAGACCCAGTACTTC. This translates into CASSTLQGRETQYF.

This clone showed up just once. V and J are TRBV10-3 and TRBJ2-2, with a possible D match to TRBD2 (6 bases). V was shortened by 6 bases and J by 2 bases, with 10 bases between the two germline ends. CDR1 is ENHRY and CDR2 is SYGVKD in the germline V gene. CDR3 size: 14 residues. Here the CDR3 reads CAIRVGGNTGELFF. CDR3 DNA sequence: TGTGCCATCAGGGTGGGGGGAAACACCGGGGAGCTGTTTTTT.